A single sample gave rise to the 30 T cell receptor beta chains below, sequenced in a study of cytomegalovirus exposure and HLA in healthy donors. Researchers ran the PCR with 60 Vbeta and 13 Jbeta primers. Measured with immunoSEQ multiplex PCR; TCRdb has only the in-frame clones, and not every one. The sample lists over 150,000 clones; 70% to 80% were seen once. The sample taken for sequencing was PBMCs. These receptors were taken from a woman under 40 in good health and CMV-seronegative.

This sequence joins TRBV27 and TRBJ1-2, with 8 bases matching TRBD1. V dropped 6 bases and J dropped 6; count of bases not matched to a gene: 6. The CDR3 loop spans 13 amino acids. Germline V gives CDR1 MNHEY, CDR2 SMNVEV (reference sequence). The DNA for the CDR3 is TGTGCCAGCAGCTTCGACAGGGGAAATGGCTACACCTTC. This gives the protein CASSFDRGNGYTF.

The V call is TRBV5-1, the J call TRBJ2-7, with D perhaps matching TRBD1 (6 bases). Germline values: CDR1 SGHRS, CDR2 YFSETQ. Trimming left V 4 bases short and J 4 bases short, with 9 bases between. The CDR3 consists of 12 residues. As DNA, the CDR3 is TGCGCCAGCAGCCCGAGGGGGTACGAGCAGTACTTC. Protein: CASSPRGYEQYF.

The rearrangement uses TRBV9 and TRBJ2-2, with D tentatively TRBD2 (6 bases). The germline V and J ends were trimmed by 2 bases and 4 bases, with 12 bases remaining between them. The V gene's germline CDR1 is SGDLS and CDR2 YYNGEE. The CDR3 extends over 15 amino acids. CDR3 DNA sequence: TGTGCCAGCAGCGTTGTTGGGGGGATCACCGGGGAGCTGTTTTTT. It specifies CASSVVGGITGELFF.

The V and J genes are TRBV5-1 and TRBJ2-7; unclear D gene. CDR1 SGHRS and CDR2 YFSETQ come from the germline V gene. The CDR3 runs to 15 residues. Trimming took 1 base from V and 6 from J, leaving 17 bases between them. The CDR3 is CASSLTSRQLSEQYF. The DNA for the CDR3 is TGCGCCAGCAGCTTGACAAGCAGGCAACTCAGCGAGCAGTACTTC. The full variable domain, completed using reference TRBV5-1 and TRBJ2-7, is KAGVTQTPRYLIKTRGQQVTLSCSPISGHRSVSWYQQTPGQGLQFLFEYFSETQRNKGNFPGRFSGRQFSNSRSEMNVSTLELGDSALYLCASSLTSRQLSEQYFGPGTRLTVT.

As concerns this clone: At one boundary the junction diverges from the germline segment, which might be a read error. The chain links TRBV29-1 to TRBJ1-2; D is perhaps TRBD1 (6 bases). Per germline, CDR1 SQVTM and CDR2 ANQGSEA. The CDR3 totals 14 residues. CDR3: CSVEDAFPGHLYPF. CDR3 in DNA: TGCAGCGTTGAAGATGCTTTTCCGGGACATCTCTACCCCTTC.

J is TRBJ2-3 and V is TRBV15; 10 bases map to TRBD2. The V segment lost 1 base and the J segment 0 bases; nucleotides outside the gene matches: 7. The CDR3 consists of 18 residues. CDR1 and CDR2 from the germline V gene are LNHNV and YYDKDF (reference sequence). CDR3 protein: CATSRVPSGSSSTDTQYF. The DNA of the CDR3 is TGTGCCACCAGCAGAGTCCCTAGCGGGAGCTCTAGCACAGATACGCAGTATTTT.

This clone was recorded a few times. The genes are TRBV18 and TRBJ2-7; tentative D call: TRBD2 (6 bases). The CDR3 is 14 amino acids. Between the trimmed V and J ends, which lost 4 bases and 0 bases, there was a span of 10 bases. Germline values: CDR1 KGHSH, CDR2 LQKENI. The CDR3 reads CASSRGLLSYEQYF. The CDR3, as DNA: TGTGCCAGCTCACGGGGACTCCTCTCCTACGAGCAGTACTTC.

This clone was observed a handful of times. The V call is TRBV30, the J call TRBJ1-2; D is undetermined. Trimming pared 1 base from V and 7 bases from J, leaving 7 bases between. Germline CDR1 is GTSNPN and CDR2 is SVGIG (reference sequence). This CDR3 region has 11 residues. CDR3 protein: CAWSAYFGYTF. CDR3 sequence (DNA): TGTGCCTGGAGTGCTTACTTTGGCTACACCTTC.

The chain recombines TRBV27 with TRBJ1-1, with 7 bases lining up with TRBD1. The CDR3 loop spans 13 amino acids. Germline trimming cut 2 bases from V and 5 bases from J; bases unmatched to any gene: 2. Germline CDR1 MNHEY, CDR2 SMNVEV (reference sequence). This CDR3 is CASSLQGGTEAFF. CDR3 nucleotide sequence: TGTGCCAGCAGTTTACAGGGGGGAACTGAAGCTTTCTTT.

The chain joins TRBV5-1 to TRBJ1-2, with D tentatively TRBD1 (5 bases). Trimming took 5 bases from V and 0 from J, leaving 11 bases between them. The germline gives CDR1 SGHRS, CDR2 YFSETQ. The CDR3 spans 14 residues. The CDR3 coding sequence is TGCGCCAGCAGTGGGTCAGGGTCTAACTATGGCTACACCTTC. Translated: CASSGSGSNYGYTF.

CDR3 protein: CASSYFGGYEAFF. The CDR3 DNA is TGTGCCAGCAGTTACTTCGGGGGGTATGAAGCTTTCTTT. The chain couples TRBV6-5 to TRBJ1-1, with a possible D match to TRBD1 (5 bases). CDR1 MNHEY and CDR2 SVGAGI come from the germline V gene. There are 13 residues in the CDR3. Trimming left V 1 base short and J 7 bases short, with 10 bases between.

The chain has TRBV7-2 and TRBJ1-3; D ambiguous. CDR3 length: 13 residues. Germline CDR1 SGHTA, CDR2 FQGNSA. V lost 1 base and J 4 bases, leaving 5 bases between the germline ends. The CDR3 nucleotides are TGTGCCAGCAGCTTAGAGGAGGGAAACACCATATATTTT. It yields the protein CASSLEEGNTIYF. Complete variable domain (other parts from reference TRBV7-2 and TRBJ1-3): GAGVSQSPSNKVTEKGKDVELRCDPISGHTALYWYRQSLGQGLEFLIYFQGNSAPDKSGLPSDRFSAERTGGSVSTLTIQRTQQEDSAVYLCASSLEEGNTIYFGEGSWLTVV.

Details on this clone: The sample contains more than one DNA sequence encoding this CDR3. This chain links TRBV5-1 with TRBJ2-1, with TRBD2 matching 10 bases. Germline V gene lookup returns CDR1 SGHRS and CDR2 YFSETQ. The CDR3 extends over 15 amino acids. Trimming removed 0 bases from V and 6 bases from J; junction bases left unmatched: 3. The CDR3: CASSLASGSINEQFF. The CDR3, as DNA: TGCGCCAGCAGCTTGGCTAGCGGGAGCATCAATGAGCAGTTCTTC.

The CDR3 nucleotides are TGCGCCAGCAGTGAGGTGGGGCAGCAAGAGCAGTACTTC. This encodes CASSEVGQQEQYF. This chain uses TRBV10-1 with TRBJ2-7; TRBD1 is a possible D gene (5 bases). V lost 2 bases and J lost 7, with 12 bases in between. The CDR3 contains 13 residues. Germline loops: CDR1 WNHNN, CDR2 SYGVQD (reference sequence).

A note on this clone: One end of the junction varies from germline; a read error may be responsible. The chain couples TRBV7-7 to TRBJ2-5; D possibly corresponds to TRBD2 (6 bases). The CDR3 contains 12 residues. Germline values: CDR1 SSHAT, CDR2 FNYEAQ (reference sequence). The CDR3 sequence is CASSLPGGVEYF. CDR3 DNA: TGTGCTAGCAGCTTACCTGGCGGGGTAGAGTACTTC.

This chain joins TRBV5-1 and TRBJ1-5, with TRBD1 as a possible D gene (5 bases). The CDR3 runs to 15 residues. Trimming removed 1 base from V and 2 bases from J, with 10 bases in between. Germline CDR1 reads SGHRS; CDR2 reads YFSETQ. CDR3 DNA: TGCGCCAGCAGCTTGATCGACAGCCGCAATCAGCCCCAGCATTTT. Amino acid sequence: CASSLIDSRNQPQHF.

This chain links TRBV10-1 with TRBJ2-7, with 7 bases aligning to TRBD2. Germline values: CDR1 WNHNN, CDR2 SYGVQD (reference sequence). Germline trimming cut 11 bases from V and 1 base from J; bases unmatched to any gene: 17. The CDR3 totals 16 residues. Here the CDR3 reads CAFNLSGRVDSYEQYF. The CDR3, as DNA: TGCGCCTTTAACCTGAGTGGGAGGGTCGATTCCTACGAGCAGTACTTC.

The rearrangement joins TRBV15 to TRBJ2-1; 7 bases line up with TRBD1. CDR3 size: 15 residues. Germline lookup yields CDR1 LNHNV and CDR2 YYDKDF (reference sequence). The junction had 6 bases not matched to a gene; V was cut back by 4 bases and J by 3 bases. In DNA form, the CDR3 reads TGTGCCACCAGCATGGGAAGACAGGGCTACAATGAGCAGTTCTTC. Amino acids: CATSMGRQGYNEQFF.

This chain joins TRBV4-1 and TRBJ2-7; 14 nucleotides line up with TRBD2. Looked up from germline, CDR1 is MGHRA and CDR2 is YSYEKL. The length of the CDR3 is 19 residues. J lost 0 bases, V lost 0 bases, and 7 bases had no gene match. CDR3 bases: TGCGCCAGCAGCCAAGATGGGGGACTAGCGGGGGAGAACTCCTACGAGCAGTACTTC. Residues: CASSQDGGLAGENSYEQYF.

The V call is TRBV15, the J call TRBJ2-7; possible D gene TRBD2, 5 bases. The CDR3 is 14 amino acids. Between the trimmed V and J ends, which lost 0 bases and 4 bases, there was a span of 10 bases. Germline lookup yields CDR1 LNHNV and CDR2 YYDKDF (reference sequence). The CDR3 reads CATSRDMGVYEQYF. In DNA form, the CDR3 reads TGTGCCACCAGCAGAGATATGGGAGTTTACGAGCAGTACTTC.

J is TRBJ2-5 and V is TRBV6-6, with TRBD2 matching 8 bases. The V and J ends lost 0 bases and 11 bases, in that order; junction bases with no gene match: 14. Looked up from germline, CDR1 is MNHNY and CDR2 is SVGAGI (reference sequence). This CDR3 has 16 residues. The chain's CDR3 is CASSYSGGSGAGGQYF. CDR3 DNA: TGTGCCAGCAGTTACTCCGGGGGTAGCGGGGCGGGCGGGCAGTACTTC.

The chain recombines TRBV5-1 with TRBJ1-2, with D possibly matching TRBD1 (5 bases). The CDR3 covers 15 residues. Trimming shortened V by 1 base and J by 3 bases, and 13 bases separated the two germline ends. Germline-derived CDR1 and CDR2 are SGHRS and YFSETQ. The CDR3 here is CASSLSGHRDYGYTF. The CDR3 bases are TGCGCCAGCAGCTTGTCAGGACACAGAGACTATGGCTACACCTTC.

The chain has TRBV9 and TRBJ2-7, with unresolved D. Germline V CDR1 and CDR2: SGDLS, YYNGEE. The CDR3 runs 13 residues. Deletions cut 3 bases from V and 7 bases from J, with 14 bases between. CDR3 bases: TGTGCCAGCAGCGCCGAGCCTCTATCGGAGCAGTACTTC. This sequence encodes CASSAEPLSEQYF.

This clone is a singleton in its sample. The chain uses TRBV5-6 and TRBJ2-1; TRBD2 matches 10 bases. After removal of 4 bases from V and 7 bases from J, the junction contained 11 bases not matched to a gene. The germline V gene encodes CDR1 SGHDT and CDR2 YYEEEE. CDR3 length equals 16 residues. In DNA form, the CDR3 reads TGTGCCAGCAGCCCCGGTGGTAGCGGGAGGAAGAATGAGCAGTTCTTC. Protein: CASSPGGSGRKNEQFF. The variable domain in full, completed from reference TRBV5-6 and TRBJ2-1, reads DAGVTQSPTHLIKTRGQQVTLRCSPKSGHDTVSWYQQALGQGPQFIFQYYEEEERQRGNFPDRFSGHQFPNYSSELNVNALLLGDSALYLCASSPGGSGRKNEQFFGPGTRLTVL.

The chain combines TRBV7-9 with TRBJ1-5, with D possibly TRBD1 on 6 matching bases. V was trimmed by 1 base and J by 0 bases, leaving 13 bases between them. Germline loops: CDR1 SEHNR, CDR2 FQNEAQ (reference sequence). The CDR3 totals 17 residues. CDR3 sequence: CASSLGLQGYSNQPQHF. CDR3 DNA: TGTGCCAGCAGCTTAGGCCTACAGGGCTATAGCAATCAGCCCCAGCATTTT.

V is TRBV6-5 and J is TRBJ2-1, with 8 bases aligning to TRBD2. The CDR3 consists of 15 residues. Germline CDR1 MNHEY, CDR2 SVGAGI. Trimming removed 6 bases from V and 8 bases from J; junction bases left unmatched: 12. CDR3 residues: CASREGLGRSDEQFF. The CDR3 DNA is TGTGCCAGCAGAGAGGGACTAGGGCGAAGCGATGAGCAGTTCTTC.

There are a few counts of this clone. Written as DNA, the CDR3 is TGTGCCTGGAGCGGGGACAGTTTAGGATACACCTTC. This gives the protein CAWSGDSLGYTF. The chain has TRBV30 and TRBJ1-2, with TRBD1 matching over 7 bases. The CDR3 runs to 12 residues. J was trimmed by 11 bases and V by 3 bases; bases with no gene match: 9. Germline V lookup: CDR1 GTSNPN, CDR2 SVGIG (reference sequence).

The chain employs TRBV2 and TRBJ2-4, with 7 bases fitting TRBD1. CDR1 and CDR2 (germline): SNHLY, FYNNEI. V shed 7 bases, J shed 8 bases, and the junction held 8 bases outside the gene matches. This CDR3 is 13 amino acids long. This CDR3 reads CASIRQGRDIQYF. The CDR3 DNA follows: TGTGCCAGCATCAGACAGGGTAGAGACATTCAGTACTTC.

The genes are TRBV6-5 and TRBJ2-7, with D unresolved. CDR1 is MNHEY and CDR2 is SVGAGI in the germline V gene. This CDR3 spans 14 amino acids. Between the trimmed V and J ends, which lost 2 bases and 3 bases, there was a span of 11 bases. CDR3 loop: CASSYGRQSYEQYF. In nucleotides, the CDR3 is TGTGCCAGCAGTTACGGCAGGCAGAGCTACGAGCAGTACTTC.

This clone was observed a single time. The chain is built from TRBV18 and TRBJ1-1; D is possibly TRBD1 (6 bases). The CDR3 has 12 residues. Germline CDR1 is KGHSH and CDR2 is LQKENI. Deletions cut 5 bases from V and 6 bases from J, with 10 bases between. CDR3 in DNA: TGTGCCAGCTCAGACGGACAGCCTGAAGCTTTCTTT. Protein sequence: CASSDGQPEAFF.